The clone carrying this TCR beta chain appeared a single time. As yet, its antigen is unknown. The repertoire was sequenced with immunoSEQ multiplex PCR; TCRdb's copy has only in-frame clones and lacks some. The data hold about 150,000 clones, with approximately 93% observed a single time. The sample is drawn from a study of T cell responses to AZD1222 COVID-19 vaccine. This CDR3 region has 17 residues. CDR1 and CDR2 from the germline V gene are SGHVS and FQNEAQ. Trimming shortened V by 1 base and J by 6 bases, and 21 bases separated the two germline ends. Points from the study as a whole: Increases in Spike-specific TCR breadth and depth were seen after two AZD1222 doses. Females outnumbered males among donors, who were mostly white British; clonal diversity was possibly underestimated.

Some second doses came at about 4 weeks and others at about 12 weeks; these were pooled. The sequenced sample was peripheral blood, obtained 28 days after the second AZD1222 dose. The source of this sequence is an adult who received the AZD1222 COVID-19 vaccine. The gene calls are TRBV7-8 and TRBJ1-1; D unresolved. CDR3 in DNA: TGTGCCAGCAGCTTAGGGTCCCAAACACCCCAGGTCGCTGAAGCTTTCTTT. This encodes CASSLGSQTPQVAEAFF.